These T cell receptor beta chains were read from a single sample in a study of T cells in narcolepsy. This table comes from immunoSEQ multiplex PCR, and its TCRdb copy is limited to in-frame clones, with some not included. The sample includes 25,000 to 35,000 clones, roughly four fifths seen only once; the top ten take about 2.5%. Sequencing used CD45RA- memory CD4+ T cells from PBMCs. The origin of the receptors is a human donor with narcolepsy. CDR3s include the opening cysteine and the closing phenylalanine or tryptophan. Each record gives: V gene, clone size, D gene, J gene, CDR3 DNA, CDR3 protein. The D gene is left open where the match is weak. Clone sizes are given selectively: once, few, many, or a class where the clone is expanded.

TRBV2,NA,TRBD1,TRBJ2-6,TGTGCCAGCAGTGAAGCGGGGACAGGGGGAGCTGGGGCCAACGTCCTGACTTTC,CASSEAGTGGAGANVLTF
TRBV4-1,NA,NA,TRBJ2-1,TGCGCCAGCAGCCAATTAGAAGGGTTGGGGAATGAGCAGTTCTTC,CASSQLEGLGNEQFF
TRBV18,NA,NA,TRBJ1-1,TGTGCCAGCTCACCACGGTCACAGACCCGAATGAACACTGAAGCTTTCTTT,CASSPRSQTRMNTEAFF
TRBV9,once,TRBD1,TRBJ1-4,TGTGCCAGCAGCCCCACCGGGACAGGAGCTGAAGAACTGTTTTTT,CASSPTGTGAEELFF
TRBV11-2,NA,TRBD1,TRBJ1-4,TGTGCCAGCAGCTTACTGGGACAGGGGCCCACGGTTGCTGAAAAACTGTTTTTT,CASSLLGQGPTVAEKLFF
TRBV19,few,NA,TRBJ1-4,TGTGCCAGCCGGGACACCCGACTTGCAACTAATGAAAAACTGTTTTTT,CASRDTRLATNEKLFF
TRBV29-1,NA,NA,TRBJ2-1,TGCAGCGTTGAGGGGGCGGGGGCTGATGAGCAGTTCTTC,CSVEGAGADEQFF
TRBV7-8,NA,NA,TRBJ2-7,TGTGCCAGCAGTCCCCGGAGAGGGACCAGCTACGAGCAGTACTTC,CASSPRRGTSYEQYF
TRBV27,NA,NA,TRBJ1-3,TGTGCCAGCAGTTCCCAGGACAAACATTGGCGAAGCTCTGGAAACACCATATATTTT,CASSSQDKHWRSSGNTIYF
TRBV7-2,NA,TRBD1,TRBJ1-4,TGTGCCAGCAGCGTACCATCCGGGACAGGGGGAATGAAACTGTTTTTT,CASSVPSGTGGMKLFF
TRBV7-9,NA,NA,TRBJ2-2,TGTGCCAGCACCCCTTCTGTGGGCGGGGAGCTGTTTTTT,CASTPSVGGELFF
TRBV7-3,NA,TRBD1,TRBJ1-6,TGTGCCAGCAGCTCGTCGGGACAGGGGAGTTCACCCCTCCACTTT,CASSSSGQGSSPLHF
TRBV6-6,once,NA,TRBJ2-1,TGTGCCAGCAGTATTAGGGGGGCAGGTGAGCAGTTCTTC,CASSIRGAGEQFF
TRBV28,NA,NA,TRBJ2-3,TGTGCCAGCAGGAAAAAGGGAACAGATACGCAGTATTTT,CASRKKGTDTQYF
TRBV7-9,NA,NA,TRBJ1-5,TGTGCCAGCAGCTTAGGAGATTATAGCAATCAGCCCCAGCATTTT,CASSLGDYSNQPQHF
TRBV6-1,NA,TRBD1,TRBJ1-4,TGTGCCAGCAGTCGAAACAGGGGAACTAATGAAAAACTGTTTTTT,CASSRNRGTNEKLFF
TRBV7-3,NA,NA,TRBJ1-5,TGTGCCAGCAGCTCATCAGGCGTCAATCAGCCCCAGCATTTT,CASSSSGVNQPQHF
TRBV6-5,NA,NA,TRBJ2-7,TGTGCCAGCAACCCGGACGGATACTCCTACGAGCAGTACTTC,CASNPDGYSYEQYF
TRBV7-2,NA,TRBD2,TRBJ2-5,TGTGCCAGCTGCGGCGGGGGGGAGGTTGGAGAGACCCAGTACTTC,CASCGGGEVGETQYF
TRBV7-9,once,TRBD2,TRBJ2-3,TGTGCCAGCAGCTTAGGGCGTGAGACTAGCGGTTTAGATACGCAGTATTTT,CASSLGRETSGLDTQYF
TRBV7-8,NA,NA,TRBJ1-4,TGTGCCAGCAGGGCTCGCGGTGGGGGAAAGGAAGCTAATGAAAAACTGTTTTTT,CASRARGGGKEANEKLFF
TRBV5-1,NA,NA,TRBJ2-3,TGCGCCAGCAGCTTGGAGGCAGATACGCAGTATTTT,CASSLEADTQYF
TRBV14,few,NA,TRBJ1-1,TGTGCCAGCAGCCAAGGTTGGGGCACTGAAGCTTTCTTT,CASSQGWGTEAFF
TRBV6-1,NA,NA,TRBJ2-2,TGTGCCAGCAGTCTAAAAATTCCCGGGGAGCTGTTTTTT,CASSLKIPGELFF
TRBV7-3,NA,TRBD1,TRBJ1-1,TGTGCCAGCAGCTTATATGGGACAGAGACTGAAGCTTTCTTT,CASSLYGTETEAFF
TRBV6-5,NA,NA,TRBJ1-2,TGTGCCAGCAGTCCTGATGGCTATGGCTACACCTTC,CASSPDGYGYTF
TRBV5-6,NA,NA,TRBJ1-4,TGTGCCAGCAGCCCCGCGGTTGGGGTTACTAATGAAAAACTGTTTTTT,CASSPAVGVTNEKLFF
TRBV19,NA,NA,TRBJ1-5,TGTGCCAGTAGTCCCTCAGGGCGGAGATATAGCAATCAGCCCCAGCATTTT,CASSPSGRRYSNQPQHF
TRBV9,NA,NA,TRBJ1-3,TGTGCCAGCAGCGTAGGAGGGGACCCTGGAAACACCATATATTTT,CASSVGGDPGNTIYF
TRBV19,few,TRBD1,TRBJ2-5,TGTGCCAGTAGAAGACCCGGGACAGAAGAGACCCAGTACTTC,CASRRPGTEETQYF
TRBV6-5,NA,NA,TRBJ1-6,TGTGCCAGCAGTTCGGCCGGGCAGGGAAAGGCTTCCCTCCACTTT,CASSSAGQGKASLHF
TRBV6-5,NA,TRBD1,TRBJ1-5,TGTGCCAGCAGTTTGTCAAGGACAGGGGAGGAGGCCCAGCATTTT,CASSLSRTGEEAQHF
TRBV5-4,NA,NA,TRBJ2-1,TGTGCCAGCAGCTCAGGGTGGGAGCAGTTCTTC,CASSSGWEQFF